The source of this TCR beta chain is a study of T cells in Graves' hyperthyroidism and ophthalmopathy. There are 12 residues in the CDR3. Trimming removed 2 bases from V and 7 bases from J, with 9 bases in between. From RNA transcripts, TCR beta CDR3 regions were amplified. A first-round RT-PCR of the TCR CDR3 used the HTBI primer set. A single record per CDR3 protein comes from TCRdb applying MiXCR to the multiplex PCR reads. The data hold some 800,000 distinct CDR3 sequences, with roughly 40% observed a single time. V is TRBV12-3 or TRBV12-4 and J is TRBJ2-7; possible D gene TRBD2, 5 bases. Sequencing was performed on blood. The receptor was derived from a man between 18 and 35 years old with Graves' hyperthyroidism. CDR3 sequence: CASSLRRQEQYF. As DNA, the CDR3 is TGTGCCAGCAGTTTAAGGAGGCAGGAGCAGTACTTC.